This TCR beta chain was sequenced for a study of vaccination and CD4 T cells after COVID-19. V shed 3 bases, J shed 6 bases, and the junction held 12 bases outside the gene matches. CDR1 and CDR2 (germline): DFQATT, SNEGSKA (reference sequence). The CDR3 has 15 residues. An Oncomine TCR Beta short-read assay was used to sequence the DNA from cultured CD4+ T cells. TCRdb reprocessed the PCR reads with MiXCR, giving one entry per CDR3 protein. Here the sample spans 15,000 to 20,000 distinct CDR3 sequences, roughly 60% being singletons. Regarding treatment: roughly 10-day PBMC culture with coronavirus spike peptide pools or control peptides (ViraFEST assay). Concerning this clonotype itself: The antigen is undetermined.

The material sequenced was CD4+ T cells from blood, cultured in vitro. This clonotype was obtained from a human donor who had recovered from COVID-19. This chain links TRBV20-1 with TRBJ2-5, with 8 bases fitting TRBD1. The CDR3, as DNA: TGCAGTGCTAGCGAACTCCCAGGGGGCGGAAAGACCCAGTACTTC. Translated: CSASELPGGGKTQYF.